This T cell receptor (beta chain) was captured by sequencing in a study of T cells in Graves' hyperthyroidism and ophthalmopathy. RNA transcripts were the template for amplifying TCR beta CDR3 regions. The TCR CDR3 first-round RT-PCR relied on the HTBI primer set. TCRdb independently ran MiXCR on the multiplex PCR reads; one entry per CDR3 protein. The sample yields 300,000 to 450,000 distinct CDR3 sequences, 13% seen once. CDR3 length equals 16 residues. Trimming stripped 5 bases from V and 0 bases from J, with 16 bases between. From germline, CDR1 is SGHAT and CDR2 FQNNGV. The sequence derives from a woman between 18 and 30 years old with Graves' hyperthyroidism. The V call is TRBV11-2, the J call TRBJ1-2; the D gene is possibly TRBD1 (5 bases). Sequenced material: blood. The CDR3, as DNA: TGTGCCAGCAGCCCAAGCCTGACAGCCGCTAACTATGGCTACACCTTC. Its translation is CASSPSLTAANYGYTF.